This T cell receptor (beta chain) emerged from a study of CD8 T cells in Susac syndrome. Germline V CDR1 and CDR2: MNHNY, SVGAGI (reference sequence). V lost 4 bases, J lost 3 bases, and 0 bases stayed unmatched. The CDR3 consists of 14 residues. From blood CD8+ and CD4+ T cells, TCR beta sequences were generated. TEMRA cells were FACS-enriched, and CD8+ and CD4+ T cells were isolated negatively. The RNA, about 0.45 to 1 ug, was put through reverse transcription using random hexamers. Amplification of TCR beta CDR3 by immunoSEQ multiplex PCR spanned 54 Vbeta and 13 Jbeta. TCRdb re-called the immunoSEQ multiplex PCR reads with MiXCR, one entry per CDR3 protein. This sample has under 200,000 distinct CDR3 sequences, with approximately 96% found just once.

The TCR comes from a human donor in good health. The sample consisted of CD4+ T cells from PBMCs. V is TRBV6-6 and J is TRBJ2-2; 9 positions match TRBD2. The CDR3 DNA reads as TGTGCCAGCAGTTCTAGCGGGGACACCGGGGAGCTGTTTTTT. Protein product: CASSSSGDTGELFF.